This T cell receptor beta chain was observed in a study of T cells after yellow fever vaccination. V lost 8 bases and J lost 4, with 8 bases in between. CDR3 length: 10 residues. Germline V gene sequence: CDR1 SQVTM, CDR2 ANQGSEA. It was through 5'RACE template switching that TCR cDNA was made, with a universal primer site and UMIs added. TCRdb analysed the 5' RACE reads with MiXCR anew, one entry per CDR3 protein. The data show about 360,000 distinct CDR3 sequences, approximately 5.7% seen once. This receptor was identified in a man aged 25 to 40 who received the YFV17D yellow fever vaccine. J is TRBJ1-1 and V is TRBV29-1, with unresolved D. The material was PBMCs, obtained 5 days after the yellow fever booster vaccination. The CDR3 nucleotides are TGCAGCACGACCGGCACTGAAGCTTTCTTT. Protein: CSTTGTEAFF.